A single sample gave rise to the 23 T cell receptor beta chains below, sequenced in a study of shared clonotypes between healthy human individuals. The data were produced by immunoSEQ multiplex PCR, yet TCRdb's version contains in-frame clones alone and is incomplete. Here the sample spans hundreds of thousands of clones, roughly three quarters being singletons. Sequencing was done on a sample of PBMCs. The receptor set was obtained from a woman in her 40s in good health. Some clones in this sample may be carry-over from other donors' samples.

The V gene is TRBV27, the J gene TRBJ1-1; D remains ambiguous. The CDR3 runs 13 residues. Trimming removed 3 bases at V and 5 bases at J, with 10 bases between. In germline, CDR1 is MNHEY, CDR2 SMNVEV (reference sequence). CDR3 DNA: TGTGCCAGCAGTTTTGAGGGAGGGACTGAAGCTTTCTTT. Its translation: CASSFEGGTEAFF.

The rearrangement links TRBV6-5 to TRBJ2-3, with 7 bases aligning to TRBD1. Germline trimming cut 5 bases from V and 4 bases from J; bases unmatched to any gene: 3. CDR1 and CDR2 (germline): MNHEY, SVGAGI. The CDR3 length is 13 residues. CDR3 DNA sequence: TGTGCCAGCAGTGAACAGGGGCCAGATACGCAGTATTTT. Amino acids: CASSEQGPDTQYF.

The V call is TRBV4-2, the J call TRBJ2-7; 11 positions match TRBD2. V gave up 4 bases and J gave up 4 bases; unmatched junction bases: 3. Germline V gene sequence: CDR1 LGHNA, CDR2 YNFKEQ. The CDR3 consists of 14 residues. The DNA for the CDR3 is TGTGCCAGCAGCCTAGCGGGAGGGCTTTACGAGCAGTACTTC. Translated, it gives CASSLAGGLYEQYF.

The CDR3, as DNA: TGTGCCAGCAGCCCACAACACCATCAGCCCCAGCATTTT. Its translation is CASSPQHHQPQHF. The genes are TRBV6-1 and TRBJ1-5; D call uncertain. CDR3 size: 13 residues. Germline lookup yields CDR1 MNHNS and CDR2 SASEGT. Trimming removed 6 bases from V and 5 bases from J, with 11 bases in between.

This clone turned up a few times. The chain joins TRBV29-1 to TRBJ1-4; possibly TRBD1 for D (5 bases). V was clipped by 4 bases and J by 8 bases, with 11 bases between them. CDR3 length: 12 amino acids. Germline V lookup: CDR1 SQVTM, CDR2 ANQGSEA. The CDR3 region is CSVAQGSEKLFF. CDR3 in DNA: TGCAGCGTTGCTCAGGGATCGGAAAAACTGTTTTTT.

CDR3 nucleotides: TGTGCCAGCAGTGAACTATCTGAGCAGTTCTTC. Translation gives CASSELSEQFF. The rearrangement links TRBV6-6 to TRBJ2-1; D remains ambiguous. The CDR3 covers 11 residues. Trimming shortened V by 5 bases and J by 9 bases, and 8 bases separated the two germline ends. Germline CDR1 reads MNHNY; CDR2 reads SVGAGI (reference sequence).

V is TRBV7-9 and J is TRBJ2-7; possibly TRBD2 for D (6 bases). V was trimmed by 1 base and J by 10 bases, leaving 11 bases between them. Germline V gene sequence: CDR1 SEHNR, CDR2 FQNEAQ (reference sequence). The CDR3 extends over 12 amino acids. The CDR3 loop reads CASSLDSGTQYF. CDR3 bases: TGTGCCAGCAGCTTAGACTCCGGGACTCAGTACTTC. Filled out from reference TRBV7-9 and TRBJ2-7, the complete variable domain reads DTGVSQNPRHKITKRGQNVTFRCDPISEHNRLYWYRQTLGQGPEFLTYFQNEAQLEKSRLLSDRFSAERPKGSFSTLEIQRTEQGDSAMYLCASSLDSGTQYFGPGTRLTVT.

The chain has TRBV18 and TRBJ2-2; D may match TRBD1 or TRBD2 (5 bases each). The V gene's germline CDR1 is KGHSH and CDR2 LQKENI. The CDR3 contains 15 residues. Trimming removed 3 bases from V and 5 bases from J, with 13 bases in between. CDR3 loop: CASSPGSGRTGELFF. CDR3 bases: TGTGCCAGCTCACCTGGCTCGGGGCGAACCGGGGAGCTGTTTTTT.

This clone was found a few times. The J gene is TRBJ1-1, the V gene TRBV14, with a weak D call TRBD1 (6 bases). The CDR3 sequence is 14 residues long. CDR1 and CDR2 from the germline V gene are SGHDN and FVKESK. The germline V and J ends were trimmed by 1 base and 6 bases, with 12 bases remaining between them. As DNA, the CDR3 is TGTGCCAGCAGCCAAGCGACAGGCTCCTCTGAAGCTTTCTTT. Its protein is CASSQATGSSEAFF. Variable domain in full (rest from reference TRBV14 and TRBJ1-1): EAGVTQFPSHSVIEKGQTVTLRCDPISGHDNLYWYRRVMGKEIKFLLHFVKESKQDESGMPNNRFLAERTGGTYSTLKVQPAELEDSGVYFCASSQATGSSEAFFGQGTRLTVV.

This clone was counted ten times or more. This rearrangement joins TRBV27 to TRBJ1-4; D is possibly TRBD1 (5 bases). The germline gives CDR1 MNHEY, CDR2 SMNVEV (reference sequence). V gave up 5 bases and J gave up 0 bases, with 13 bases separating them. CDR3 size: 16 residues. CDR3 residues: CASSQRGYATNEKLFF. In DNA form, the CDR3 reads TGTGCCAGCAGTCAGAGGGGTTACGCAACTAATGAAAAACTGTTTTTT.

The J gene is TRBJ2-3, the V gene TRBV10-3; 10 nucleotides align to TRBD2. This CDR3 has 14 amino acids. V was clipped by 10 bases and J by 4 bases; unmatched bases: 8. Germline V CDR1 and CDR2: ENHRY, SYGVKD. Here the CDR3 reads CATGPSGSPDTQYF. The CDR3 DNA follows: TGTGCCACCGGGCCTAGCGGGAGCCCAGATACGCAGTATTTT.

This clone occurred once. The V gene is TRBV7-9, the J gene TRBJ1-2; 7 bases fit TRBD1. Germline loops: CDR1 SEHNR, CDR2 FQNEAQ (reference sequence). V was pared by 5 bases and J by 4 bases, with 10 bases of the junction left unmatched. The CDR3 sequence is 15 residues long. CDR3: CASSPGGGQVYGYTF. The CDR3 DNA is TGTGCCAGCAGCCCCGGTGGTGGACAGGTCTATGGCTACACCTTC.

The rearrangement joins TRBV5-1 to TRBJ2-3; D is perhaps TRBD2 (5 bases). Germline CDR1 SGHRS, CDR2 YFSETQ. The CDR3 runs 15 residues. V was cut by 4 bases and J by 2 bases, with 14 bases left in between. DNA for the CDR3: TGCGCCAGCAGCCCCGGGATGCATGTCACAGATACGCAGTATTTT. This codes for CASSPGMHVTDTQYF. The entire variable domain, with the rest obtained from reference TRBV5-1 and TRBJ2-3, is as follows: KAGVTQTPRYLIKTRGQQVTLSCSPISGHRSVSWYQQTPGQGLQFLFEYFSETQRNKGNFPGRFSGRQFSNSRSEMNVSTLELGDSALYLCASSPGMHVTDTQYFGPGTRLTVL.

This rearrangement joins TRBV7-2 to TRBJ2-1; unclear D gene. V was trimmed by 0 bases and J by 10 bases, leaving 10 bases between them. The CDR3 consists of 13 residues. Germline V CDR1 and CDR2: SGHTA, FQGNSA. CDR3 sequence (DNA): TGTGCCAGCAGCTTAGCGACCCGGCGGGAGCAGTTCTTC. It encodes CASSLATRREQFF.

This clone was observed a few times. This sequence joins TRBV9 and TRBJ1-2; D gene uncertain. The V end lost 4 bases, the J end lost 7 bases, and 14 bases lay between the germline ends. The germline CDR1 and CDR2 sequences are SGDLS and YYNGEE. This CDR3 region has 13 residues. In DNA, the CDR3 is TGTGCCAGCAGCCTCCTTGGCGGGAGTGGCTACACCTTC. Encoded protein: CASSLLGGSGYTF. Using reference TRBV9 and TRBJ1-2 for the parts outside the CDR3, the full variable domain is DSGVTQTPKHLITATGQRVTLRCSPRSGDLSVYWYQQSLDQGLQFLIQYYNGEERAKGNILERFSAQQFPDLHSELNLSSLELGDSALYFCASSLLGGSGYTFGSGTRLTVV.

Only a few counts were recorded for this clone. The genes are TRBV30 and TRBJ1-2; 9 bases are shared with TRBD1. CDR3 length equals 13 residues. The germline V gene encodes CDR1 GTSNPN and CDR2 SVGIG (reference sequence). V lost 2 bases and J lost 6; bases outside the gene matches: 4. The CDR3 loop is CAWSPGTGHGYTF. In DNA, the CDR3 is TGTGCCTGGAGTCCCGGGACAGGGCATGGCTACACCTTC.

The chain is built from TRBV11-3 and TRBJ2-1, with unresolved D. V dropped 1 base and J dropped 5 bases, with 12 bases sitting between them. This CDR3 spans 15 amino acids. CDR1 and CDR2 (germline): SGHNT, YENEEA. The CDR3 is CASSLGGRIDNEQFF. The CDR3 bases are TGTGCCAGCAGCTTAGGCGGCCGTATAGACAATGAGCAGTTCTTC. The full variable domain, its missing parts supplied by reference TRBV11-3 and TRBJ2-1, is EAGVVQSPRYKIIEKKQPVAFWCNPISGHNTLYWYLQNLGQGPELLIRYENEEAVDDSQLPKDRFSAERLKGVDSTLKIQPAELGDSAVYLCASSLGGRIDNEQFFGPGTRLTVL.

This clone was recorded a few times. The same CDR3 also results from other DNA sequences found in this sample. This chain uses TRBV29-1 with TRBJ1-1, with TRBD1 matching over 7 bases. This CDR3 comprises 13 residues. J was trimmed by 5 bases and V by 3 bases; bases with no gene match: 6. CDR1 and CDR2 from the germline V gene are SQVTM and ANQGSEA. The CDR3 spells CSVEVGGDTEAFF. CDR3 DNA: TGCAGCGTTGAGGTAGGGGGCGATACTGAAGCTTTCTTT.

The rearrangement links TRBV7-6 to TRBJ2-1; 9 nucleotides agree with TRBD2. The germline gives CDR1 SGHVS, CDR2 FNYEAQ. This CDR3 contains 17 residues. V lost 1 base to trimming and J lost 1 base; unmatched junction nucleotides: 5. The CDR3 spells CASSLVAGARSYNEQFF. DNA of the CDR3: TGTGCCAGCAGCTTAGTAGCGGGAGCTCGTTCCTACAATGAGCAGTTCTTC.

The chain recombines TRBV30 with TRBJ1-1; D may be TRBD1 (6 bases). CDR1 and CDR2 (germline): GTSNPN, SVGIG (reference sequence). The CDR3 is made up of 12 amino acids. Trimming left V 0 bases short and J 10 bases short, with 12 bases between. The chain's CDR3 is CAWSVPQGGAFF. In DNA form, the CDR3 reads TGTGCCTGGAGTGTACCTCAAGGGGGAGCTTTCTTT.

This chain links TRBV21-1 with TRBJ1-4; the D call TRBD1 from the table was never checked on the DNA. TRBV21-1 constitutes a pseudogene. The CDR3 contains 17 residues. The CDR3 here is CASSNVSRASTNEKLFF. The CDR3 DNA sequence: TGTGCCAGCAGCAATGTCAGCAGGGCCTCAACTAATGAAAAACTGTTTTTT.

The chain joins TRBV12-5 to TRBJ2-5; the D is unclear. From germline, CDR1 is LGHNT and CDR2 FRNRAP. This CDR3 has 12 residues. V was clipped by 7 bases and J by 7 bases, with 13 bases between them. The CDR3 DNA follows: TGTGCTAGTGTTGGAACATGCACGACCCAGTACTTC. Translation gives CASVGTCTTQYF.

This CDR3 reads CAWSPRGTLGYTF. Here the CDR3 DNA reads TGTGCCTGGAGTCCCCGGGGGACCCTTGGCTACACCTTC. The gene calls are TRBV30 and TRBJ1-2, with a tentative D call TRBD1 (5 bases). This CDR3 has 13 residues. The V end lost 2 bases, the J end lost 7 bases, and 14 bases lay between the germline ends. Germline V lookup: CDR1 GTSNPN, CDR2 SVGIG (reference sequence).